These 5 T cell receptor beta chains were all obtained from the same sample, sequenced in a study of T cells expressing NK-cell markers. Reprocessing the 5' RACE reads, TCRdb reports a single entry for every CDR3 protein and omits DNA. The repertoire table contains 400,000 to 450,000 distinct CDR3 sequences. What was sequenced was blood T cells: a sorted CD56 or NKG2C T cell subset, CD4+ or CD8+ T cells, or bulk PBMC T cells (not recorded which). These receptors were collected from a woman between 18 and 75 years old in good health.

This chain's CDR3 is CASSPRTGVDTQYF. The gene calls are TRBV7-2 and TRBJ2-3; checking the TCRdb D call of TRBD1 is not possible without DNA. The CDR3 length is 14 residues. Looked up from germline, CDR1 is SGHTA and CDR2 is FQGNSA. Complete variable domain (other parts from reference TRBV7-2 and TRBJ2-3): GAGVSQSPSNKVTEKGKDVELRCDPISGHTALYWYRQSLGQGLEFLIYFQGNSAPDKSGLPSDRFSAERTGGSVSTLTIQRTQQEDSAVYLCASSPRTGVDTQYFGPGTRLTVL.

The chain has TRBV11-2 and TRBJ1-3. Looked up from germline, CDR1 is SGHAT and CDR2 is FQNNGV. CDR3 length equals 14 residues. The CDR3 here is CASSWSDSGNTIYF.

J is TRBJ1-2 and V is TRBV12-3 or TRBV12-4. The CDR3 extends over 17 amino acids. CDR3 region: CASSLGRQGRDSYGYTF.

The rearrangement uses TRBV20-1 and TRBJ2-2. CDR3 size: 15 residues. Germline assignment: CDR1 DFQATT and CDR2 SNEGSKA (reference sequence). The CDR3 reads CSARDFTTTAGELFF.

The J gene is TRBJ2-1, the V gene TRBV6-2 or TRBV6-3. CDR1 MNHEY and CDR2 SVGEGT come from the germline V gene. The CDR3 is 12 residues long. The CDR3 protein is CASSGQWSEQFF.